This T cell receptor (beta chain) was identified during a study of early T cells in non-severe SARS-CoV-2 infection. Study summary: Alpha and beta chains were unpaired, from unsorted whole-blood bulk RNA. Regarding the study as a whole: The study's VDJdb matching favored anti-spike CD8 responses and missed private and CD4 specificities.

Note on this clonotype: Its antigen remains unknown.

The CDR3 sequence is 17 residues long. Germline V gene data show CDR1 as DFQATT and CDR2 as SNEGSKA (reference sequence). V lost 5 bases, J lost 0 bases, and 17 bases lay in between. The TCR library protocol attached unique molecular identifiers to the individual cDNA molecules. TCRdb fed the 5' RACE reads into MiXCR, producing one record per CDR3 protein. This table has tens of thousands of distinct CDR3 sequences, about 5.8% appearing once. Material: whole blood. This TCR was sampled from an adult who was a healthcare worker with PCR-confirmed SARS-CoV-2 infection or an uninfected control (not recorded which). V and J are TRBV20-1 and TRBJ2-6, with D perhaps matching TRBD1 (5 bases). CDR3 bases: TGCAGTGCTCCGCGATTGACAGCACGCTCTGGGGCCAACGTCCTGACTTTC. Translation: CSAPRLTARSGANVLTF.